This T cell receptor beta chain was observed in a study of neurological immune-mediated disorders. TCRdb re-derived calls from the 5' RACE reads in MiXCR, one entry per CDR3 protein. The data contain 65,000 to 90,000 distinct CDR3 sequences, 3.2% of them singletons. At least ten counts were recorded for this clonotype. Source material: PBMCs. This receptor was identified in a woman in her 50s with multiple sclerosis.

CDR3 bases: TGTGCCAGCAGCCAGGAGCGGGGCTCCTACAATGAGCAGTTCTTC. Translated: CASSQERGSYNEQFF. The chain combines TRBV11-2 with TRBJ2-1; 7 bases fit TRBD2. V trimming: 5 bases; J trimming: 0 bases; junction bases outside the gene matches: 4. The CDR3 spans 15 residues. Germline V CDR1 and CDR2: SGHAT, FQNNGV.